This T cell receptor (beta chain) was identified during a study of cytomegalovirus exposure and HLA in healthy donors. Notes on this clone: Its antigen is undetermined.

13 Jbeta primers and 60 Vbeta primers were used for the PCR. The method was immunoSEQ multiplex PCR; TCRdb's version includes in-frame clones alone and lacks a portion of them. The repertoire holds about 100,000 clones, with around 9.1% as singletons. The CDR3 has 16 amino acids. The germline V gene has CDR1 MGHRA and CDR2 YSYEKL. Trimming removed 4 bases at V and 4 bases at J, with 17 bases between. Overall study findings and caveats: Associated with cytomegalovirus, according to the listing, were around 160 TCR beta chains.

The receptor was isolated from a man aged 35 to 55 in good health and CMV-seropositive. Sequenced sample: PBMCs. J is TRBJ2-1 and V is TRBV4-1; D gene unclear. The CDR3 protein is CASSLYPARGYNEQFF. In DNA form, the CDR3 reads TGCGCCAGCAGCCTCTATCCGGCTAGAGGATACAATGAGCAGTTCTTC.